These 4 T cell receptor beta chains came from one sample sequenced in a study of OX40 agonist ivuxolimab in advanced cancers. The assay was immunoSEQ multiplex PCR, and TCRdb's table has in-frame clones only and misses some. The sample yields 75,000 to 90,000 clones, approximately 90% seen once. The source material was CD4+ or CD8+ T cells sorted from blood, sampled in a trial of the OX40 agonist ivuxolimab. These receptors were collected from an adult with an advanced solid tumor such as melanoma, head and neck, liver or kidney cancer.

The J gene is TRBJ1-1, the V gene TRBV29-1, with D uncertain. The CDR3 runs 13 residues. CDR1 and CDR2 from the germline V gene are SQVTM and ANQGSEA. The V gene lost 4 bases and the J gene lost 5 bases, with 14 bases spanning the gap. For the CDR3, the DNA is TGCAGCGTTGTCCCGGGGTTTATTACTGAAGCTTTCTTT. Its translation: CSVVPGFITEAFF.

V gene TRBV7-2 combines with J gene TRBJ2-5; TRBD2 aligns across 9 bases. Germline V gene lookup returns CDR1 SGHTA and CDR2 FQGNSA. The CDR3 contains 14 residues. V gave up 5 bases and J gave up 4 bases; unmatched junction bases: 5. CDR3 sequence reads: CASSRGLATETQYF. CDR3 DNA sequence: TGTGCCAGCAGCCGGGGACTAGCCACAGAGACCCAGTACTTC.

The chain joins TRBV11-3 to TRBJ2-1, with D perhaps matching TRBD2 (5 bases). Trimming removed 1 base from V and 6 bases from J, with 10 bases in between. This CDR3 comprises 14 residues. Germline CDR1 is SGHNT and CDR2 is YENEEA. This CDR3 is CASSLGPEGNEQFF. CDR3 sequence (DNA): TGTGCCAGCAGCTTAGGGCCAGAGGGCAATGAGCAGTTCTTC.

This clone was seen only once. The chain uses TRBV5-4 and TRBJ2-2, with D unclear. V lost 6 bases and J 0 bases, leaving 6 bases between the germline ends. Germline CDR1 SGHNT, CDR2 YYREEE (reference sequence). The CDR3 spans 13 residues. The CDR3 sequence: CASMVSNTGELFF. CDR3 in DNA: TGTGCCAGCATGGTTTCGAACACCGGGGAGCTGTTTTTT. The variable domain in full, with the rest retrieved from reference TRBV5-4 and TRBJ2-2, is ETGVTQSPTHLIKTRGQQVTLRCSSQSGHNTVSWYQQALGQGPQFIFQYYREEENGRGNFPPRFSGLQFPNYSSELNVNALELDDSALYLCASMVSNTGELFFGEGSRLTVL.